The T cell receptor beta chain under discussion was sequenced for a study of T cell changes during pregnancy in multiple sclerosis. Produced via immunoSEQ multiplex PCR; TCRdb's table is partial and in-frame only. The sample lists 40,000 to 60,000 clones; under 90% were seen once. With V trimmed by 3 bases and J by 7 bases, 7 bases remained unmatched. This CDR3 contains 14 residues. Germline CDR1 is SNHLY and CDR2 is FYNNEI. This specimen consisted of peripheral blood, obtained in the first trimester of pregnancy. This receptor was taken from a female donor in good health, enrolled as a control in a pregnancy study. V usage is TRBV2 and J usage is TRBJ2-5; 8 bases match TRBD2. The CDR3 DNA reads TGTGCCAGCAGTGACCTCCCCGCGGGGGGGACCCAGTACTTC. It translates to CASSDLPAGGTQYF.